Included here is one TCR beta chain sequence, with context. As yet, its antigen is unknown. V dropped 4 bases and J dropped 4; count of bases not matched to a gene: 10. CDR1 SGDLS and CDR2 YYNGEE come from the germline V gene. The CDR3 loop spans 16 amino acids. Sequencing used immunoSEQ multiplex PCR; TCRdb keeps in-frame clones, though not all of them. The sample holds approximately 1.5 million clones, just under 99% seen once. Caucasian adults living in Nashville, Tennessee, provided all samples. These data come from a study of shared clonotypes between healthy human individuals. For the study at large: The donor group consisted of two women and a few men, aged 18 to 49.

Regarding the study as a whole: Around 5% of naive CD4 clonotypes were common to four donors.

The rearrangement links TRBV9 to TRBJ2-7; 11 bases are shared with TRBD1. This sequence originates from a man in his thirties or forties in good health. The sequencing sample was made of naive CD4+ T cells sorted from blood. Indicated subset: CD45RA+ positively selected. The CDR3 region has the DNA TGTGCCAGCAGCAAAAGAGGGACAGGGGGTCTGTACGAGCAGTACTTC. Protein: CASSKRGTGGLYEQYF.